These 13 T cell receptor beta chains were all obtained from the same sample, sequenced in a study of blood T cell repertoires in COVID-19. Profiling relied on immunoSEQ multiplex PCR, and the TCRdb table lists in-frame clones only, not all of them. The sample holds just over 300,000 clones, roughly 90% seen once. Specimen: PBMCs or T cells enriched from blood (not recorded which). All receptors come from a woman under 30 with acute COVID-19.

The genes are TRBV19 and TRBJ2-5, with D possibly TRBD2 on 5 matching bases. V was clipped by 5 bases and J by 3 bases, with 13 bases between them. CDR3 length: 14 amino acids. Germline V gene sequence: CDR1 LNHDA, CDR2 SQIVND (reference sequence). Here the CDR3 reads CASSRVTGEETQYF. CDR3 in DNA: TGTGCCAGTAGTCGAGTCACCGGGGAAGAGACCCAGTACTTC.

This clone is a singleton in its sample. The V and J genes are TRBV9 and TRBJ2-3; weak D call: TRBD2 (6 bases). The ends were cut back, 4 bases at V and 0 bases at J, with 21 bases in the middle. In germline, CDR1 is SGDLS, CDR2 YYNGEE. The CDR3 loop spans 18 amino acids. Written as DNA, the CDR3 is TGTGCCAGCAGCTTTACGTCCGGGAGCGGAACGAGCACAGATACGCAGTATTTT. Protein product: CASSFTSGSGTSTDTQYF.

V gene TRBV9 combines with J gene TRBJ1-4, with a weak D call TRBD1 (6 bases). The CDR3 has 14 amino acids. Trimming stripped 4 bases from V and 4 bases from J, with 11 bases between. Per the germline V gene, CDR1 is SGDLS and CDR2 is YYNGEE. The CDR3: CASSPTGFNEKLFF. As DNA, the CDR3 is TGTGCCAGCAGCCCTACAGGGTTTAATGAAAAACTGTTTTTT. Full variable domain (rest looked up from reference TRBV9 and TRBJ1-4): DSGVTQTPKHLITATGQRVTLRCSPRSGDLSVYWYQQSLDQGLQFLIQYYNGEERAKGNILERFSAQQFPDLHSELNLSSLELGDSALYFCASSPTGFNEKLFFGSGTQLSVL.

V is TRBV11-3 and J is TRBJ2-1, with TRBD1 identical over 7 bases. The CDR3 is 16 amino acids. Trimming took 4 bases from V and 1 from J; bases not matched to a gene: 7. The germline gives CDR1 SGHNT, CDR2 YENEEA. Here the CDR3 DNA reads TGTGCCAGCAGCTCAGCGACAGGGCGGTCCTACAATGAGCAGTTCTTC. Its translation is CASSSATGRSYNEQFF.

The V and J genes are TRBV28 and TRBJ2-3, with D maybe TRBD1 (5 bases). The CDR3 loop spans 14 amino acids. In germline, CDR1 is MDHEN, CDR2 SYDVKM. The V gene lost 2 bases and the J gene lost 3 bases, with 9 bases spanning the gap. DNA for the CDR3: TGTGCCAGCAGTTTACTTTCAGGGACAGATACGCAGTATTTT. Translated, it gives CASSLLSGTDTQYF.

This chain connects TRBV19 to TRBJ1-5; possible D gene TRBD1, 5 bases. V was shortened by 5 bases and J by 6 bases, with 17 bases between the two germline ends. Germline CDR1 reads LNHDA; CDR2 reads SQIVND (reference sequence). This CDR3 is built from 15 residues. The CDR3 DNA reads as TGTGCCAGTAGTCTCGGCGGGGGGAGAGGTCAGCCCCAGCATTTT. This codes for CASSLGGGRGQPQHF.

This sequence joins TRBV3-1 (or the pseudogene TRBV3-2) and TRBJ2-5; D perhaps matches TRBD2 (7 bases). Germline lookup yields CDR1 LGHDT and CDR2 YNNKEL (reference sequence). This CDR3 comprises 16 residues. Trimming left V 0 bases short and J 5 bases short, with 16 bases between. The CDR3 protein is CASSQEGGGQPETQYF. The CDR3 DNA reads TGTGCCAGCAGCCAAGAGGGCGGGGGCCAGCCGGAGACCCAGTACTTC.

The genes are TRBV7-9 and TRBJ2-6, with D possibly matching TRBD1 (6 bases). The germline gives CDR1 SEHNR, CDR2 FQNEAQ (reference sequence). V dropped 4 bases and J dropped 0 bases, with 19 bases sitting between them. The CDR3 is made up of 19 amino acids. CDR3 nucleotide sequence: TGTGCCAGCAGCTCCCCCAGACAGGCGTCCCACTCTGGGGCCAACGTCCTGACTTTC. Protein sequence: CASSSPRQASHSGANVLTF.

The rearrangement links TRBV28 to TRBJ1-2; 9 bases fit TRBD1. V shed 1 base, J shed 2 bases, and the junction held 17 bases outside the gene matches. CDR1 is MDHEN, CDR2 SYDVKM, per germline. This CDR3 spans 20 amino acids. CDR3 loop: CASSLSRDREYLSGNYGYTF. The CDR3, as DNA: TGTGCCAGCAGTTTATCCAGGGACAGGGAGTACCTCTCTGGGAACTATGGCTACACCTTC.

The chain is built from TRBV7-6 and TRBJ1-1, with a tentative D call TRBD1 (6 bases). CDR3 size: 14 residues. Trimming took 3 bases from V and 4 from J, leaving 12 bases between them. Germline CDR1 is SGHVS and CDR2 is FNYEAQ. CDR3 in DNA: TGTGCCAGCAGCTTGAGCACAGGGACCACTGAAGCTTTCTTT. Its protein is CASSLSTGTTEAFF.

This chain links TRBV9 with TRBJ1-5, with 7 bases aligning to TRBD1. The CDR3 length is 13 residues. The J segment lost 5 bases and the V segment lost 4 bases, leaving 3 bases of the junction unmatched. Germline V lookup: CDR1 SGDLS, CDR2 YYNGEE. CDR3 nucleotide sequence: TGTGCCAGCAGCTTAACAGGGGATCAGCCCCAGCATTTT. It is translated as CASSLTGDQPQHF.

CDR3 loop: CASFGTGGRGTEAFF. In DNA, the CDR3 is TGTGCCAGTTTCGGGACAGGGGGCCGGGGCACTGAAGCTTTCTTT. The rearrangement uses TRBV19 and TRBJ1-1; the match to TRBD1 covers 12 bases. The length of the CDR3 is 15 residues. The V and J ends lost 8 bases and 4 bases, in that order; junction bases with no gene match: 8. The germline gives CDR1 LNHDA, CDR2 SQIVND (reference sequence).

V is TRBV28 and J is TRBJ1-5; 10 bases agree with TRBD1. Germline assignment: CDR1 MDHEN and CDR2 SYDVKM. This CDR3 comprises 16 residues. J gave up 7 bases and V 2 bases, and 8 bases lay outside the gene matches. CDR3 nucleotides: TGTGCCAGCAGTTTACTCCGGACAGGGGGAGACCAGCCCCAGCATTTT. Translated, it gives CASSLLRTGGDQPQHF.